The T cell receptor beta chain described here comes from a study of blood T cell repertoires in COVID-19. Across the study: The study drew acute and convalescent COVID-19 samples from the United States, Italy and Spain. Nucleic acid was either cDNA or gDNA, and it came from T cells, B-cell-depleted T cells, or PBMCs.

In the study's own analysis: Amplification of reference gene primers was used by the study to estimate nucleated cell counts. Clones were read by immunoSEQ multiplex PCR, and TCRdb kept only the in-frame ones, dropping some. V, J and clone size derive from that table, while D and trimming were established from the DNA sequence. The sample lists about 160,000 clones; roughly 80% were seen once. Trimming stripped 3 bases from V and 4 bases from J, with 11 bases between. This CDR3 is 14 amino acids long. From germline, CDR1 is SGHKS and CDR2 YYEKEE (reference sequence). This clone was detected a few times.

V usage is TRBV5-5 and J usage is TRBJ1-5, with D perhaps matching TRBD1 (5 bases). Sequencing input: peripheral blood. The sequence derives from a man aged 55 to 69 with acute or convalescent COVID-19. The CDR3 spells CASSSGHQNQPQHF. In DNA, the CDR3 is TGTGCCAGCAGCTCCGGACACCAGAATCAGCCCCAGCATTTT.